A selection of T cell receptor beta chains follows, all from one sample in a study of T cells after yellow fever vaccination. One entry per CDR3 protein results from TCRdb running MiXCR on the 5' RACE reads. The sample comprises 250,000 to 400,000 distinct CDR3 sequences, roughly 4.3% of which are singletons, and about 26% rests with the top ten. The sequencing used PBMCs, collected 5 days after the yellow fever booster vaccination. These receptors were collected from a man aged 18 to 35 who received the YFV17D yellow fever vaccine. Each CDR3 is given with its conserved first and last residue. Fields, in order: clone size, J gene, D gene, V gene, CDR3 DNA, CDR3 protein. The D gene is left open where the match is weak. Some rows mark clone size as missing; the rest say once, few, many or name a class of expanded clone.

many,TRBJ1-4,TRBD1,TRBV5-6,TGTGCCAGCAGCTTGGTCCAGGGGGAGGGACTGTTTTTT,CASSLVQGEGLFF
-,TRBJ2-1,TRBD1,TRBV11-2,TGTGCCAGCAGCTGGGGACAGGTGAGCTCCTACAATGAGCAGTTCTTC,CASSWGQVSSYNEQFF
few,TRBJ2-3,TRBD2,TRBV10-3,TGTGCCATCAGCCGGGGGGGCAGCACAGATACGCAGTATTTT,CAISRGGSTDTQYF
few,TRBJ2-7,TRBD2,TRBV7-2,TGTGCCAGCAGCCCCGGGGGGTTTGGATACGAGCAGTACTTC,CASSPGGFGYEQYF
-,TRBJ2-7,-,TRBV30,TGTGCCGGCCATTGGGGTACTCCCTACGAGCAGTACTTC,CAGHWGTPYEQYF
-,TRBJ2-1,-,TRBV24-1,TGTGCCACCAGTGATTTTACAGGGGGGGGGAACAATGAGCAGTTCTTC,CATSDFTGGGNNEQFF
few,TRBJ1-2,-,TRBV29-1,TGCAGCGTTGACGGGGCAGGGCCAGTCGGCTACACCTTC,CSVDGAGPVGYTF
few,TRBJ2-2,TRBD2,TRBV7-2,TGTGCCAGCAGCAAGGAGCGGGGGATGACCGGGGAGCTGTTTTTT,CASSKERGMTGELFF
-,TRBJ2-2,TRBD2,TRBV29-1,TGCAGCGTTGGTCTGGCGGGGGGCCCGAAGACCGGGGAGCTGTTTTTT,CSVGLAGGPKTGELFF
few,TRBJ2-3,-,TRBV30,TGTGCCTGGAGGACAGTGGATACGCAGTATTTT,CAWRTVDTQYF
many,TRBJ2-5,TRBD2,TRBV5-1,TGCGCCAGCAGTCCTAGCGGGGACCACTACCAAGAGACCCAGTACTTC,CASSPSGDHYQETQYF
few,TRBJ1-1,-,TRBV20-1,TGCAGTGCTAGAGTCCCGAGGGGTGATCCAGATGGACCTGAAGCTTTCTTT,CSARVPRGDPDGPEAFF
many,TRBJ2-3,TRBD2,TRBV7-9,TGTGCCAGCAGCTTAGGGGACTACACAGATACGCAGTATTTT,CASSLGDYTDTQYF
few,TRBJ1-4,TRBD1,TRBV4-1,TGCGCCAGCAGCCGACTCGGGACAGGAAATGAAAAACTGTTTTTT,CASSRLGTGNEKLFF
-,TRBJ2-4,-,TRBV30,TGTGCCTGGAGCCCGACGGGTCTAGCCAAAAACATTCAGTACTTC,CAWSPTGLAKNIQYF
few,TRBJ2-3,TRBD2,TRBV29-1,TGCAGCGTTGAAGAGCGGGGGAGAGGTACGCAGTATTTT,CSVEERGRGTQYF
-,TRBJ2-5,TRBD1,TRBV24-1,TGTGCCACCAGCGCAGGGGGCGACGGGGAGACCCAGTACTTC,CATSAGGDGETQYF
many,TRBJ1-2,-,TRBV28,TGTGCCAGCCGAAGGGTGGCGATTGCCTATGGCTACACCTTC,CASRRVAIAYGYTF
few,TRBJ1-2,-,TRBV5-5,TGTGCCAGCAGCCCACGGACCCAAGACTATGGCTACACCTTC,CASSPRTQDYGYTF
few,TRBJ2-1,TRBD1,TRBV7-3,TGTGCCAGCAGAGCCCTTGGGGACAGGGGGCACTATTCCTACAATGAGCAGTTCTTC,CASRALGDRGHYSYNEQFF
many,TRBJ1-3,-,TRBV7-9,TGTGCCAGCAGCTTAGGAAGAGGAAACACCATATATTTT,CASSLGRGNTIYF
few,TRBJ1-4,TRBD1,TRBV10-1,TGCGCCAGCAGTCGCCAGGACAGGGGGCATGAAAAACTGTTTTTT,CASSRQDRGHEKLFF
-,TRBJ2-1,-,TRBV5-4,TGTGCCAGCAGAAAGGGGAGTTCCTACAATGAGCAGTTCTTC,CASRKGSSYNEQFF
many,TRBJ2-1,-,TRBV5-1,TGCGCCAGCAGCTCAGATACCGGGGTGATCAATGAGCAGTTCTTC,CASSSDTGVINEQFF